The rows below give T cell receptor beta chains drawn from one sample of a study of blood T cell repertoires in COVID-19. Sequenced by immunoSEQ multiplex PCR; TCRdb stores in-frame clones only, minus some. There are over 130,000 clones in the sample; about nine tenths occur only once, and about 4% lies in the top ten. The material sequenced was peripheral blood. The receptors shown here come from a woman in her fifties or sixties with active or convalescent COVID-19. Each CDR3 is given with its conserved first and last residue. A D gene is named only where the DNA matches it firmly. The listing skips clone size in some rows; elsewhere it reads once, few, many or a size class.

V: TRBV10-3; J: TRBJ1-4; D: TRBD1; size: once; CDR3: CAISARAAGGTEKLFF; DNA: TGTGCCATCAGCGCTCGGGCGGCAGGGGGTACTGAAAAACTGTTTTTT
V: TRBV5-1; J: TRBJ2-7; D: TRBD1; size: once; CDR3: CASSSGTGTYEQYF; DNA: TGCGCCAGCAGTTCCGGGACAGGGACCTACGAGCAGTACTTC
V: TRBV19; J: TRBJ1-2; D: .; size: .; CDR3: CASSTQGDYGYTF; DNA: TGTGCCAGTAGTACCCAGGGTGACTATGGCTACACCTTC
V: TRBV6-1; J: TRBJ1-1; D: .; size: .; CDR3: CASSERGNRDTEAFF; DNA: TGTGCCAGCAGTGAAAGAGGGAACAGGGACACTGAAGCTTTCTTT
V: TRBV10-2; J: TRBJ1-3; D: .; size: .; CDR3: CASRQGSGNTIYF; DNA: TGCGCCAGCAGACAGGGCTCTGGAAACACCATATATTTT
V: TRBV6-5; J: TRBJ1-2; D: .; size: few; CDR3: CASSWSGNYGYTF; DNA: TGTGCCAGCAGTTGGTCAGGGAACTATGGCTACACCTTC
V: TRBV6-2/TRBV6-3; J: TRBJ1-2; D: TRBD1; size: once; CDR3: CASSYQGGYGYTF; DNA: TGTGCCAGCAGTTACCAGGGGGGATACGGCTACACCTTC
V: TRBV6-1; J: TRBJ2-3; D: TRBD2; size: .; CDR3: CASSELAGLTDTQYF; DNA: TGTGCCAGCAGTGAACTAGCGGGGCTCACAGATACGCAGTATTTT
V: TRBV28; J: TRBJ1-1; D: .; size: .; CDR3: CASSLAGTEAFF; DNA: TGTGCCAGCAGTTTGGCAGGGACTGAAGCTTTCTTT
V: TRBV5-8; J: TRBJ2-7; D: TRBD1; size: .; CDR3: CASSLIGQGTYEQYF; DNA: TGTGCCAGCAGCTTAATAGGACAGGGGACCTACGAGCAGTACTTC
V: TRBV5-1; J: TRBJ1-1; D: .; size: .; CDR3: CASSSLSGGNTEAFF; DNA: TGCGCCAGCAGCTCCCTAAGCGGGGGGAACACTGAAGCTTTCTTT
V: TRBV19; J: TRBJ1-5; D: .; size: .; CDR3: CASSKTDNQPQHF; DNA: TGTGCCAGTAGCAAAACAGACAATCAGCCCCAGCATTTT
V: TRBV27; J: TRBJ2-7; D: .; size: .; CDR3: CASSLTQGFYEQYF; DNA: TGTGCCAGCAGTTTGACCCAGGGTTTCTACGAGCAGTACTTC
V: TRBV6-5; J: TRBJ1-1; D: .; size: .; CDR3: CASSSDRPNTEAFF; DNA: TGTGCCAGCAGTTCCGACAGGCCGAACACTGAAGCTTTCTTT
V: TRBV18; J: TRBJ1-5; D: TRBD1; size: .; CDR3: CASSPGQGDQPQHF; DNA: TGTGCCAGCTCACCCGGACAGGGGGATCAGCCCCAGCATTTT
V: TRBV7-2; J: TRBJ1-2; D: TRBD1; size: .; CDR3: CASSAQPNRGGYTF; DNA: TGTGCCAGCAGCGCGCAACCGAACAGGGGAGGCTACACCTTC
V: TRBV11-2; J: TRBJ2-3; D: TRBD1; size: .; CDR3: CASSRDRAADTQYF; DNA: TGTGCCAGCAGCCGGGACAGGGCGGCAGATACGCAGTATTTT
V: TRBV7-9; J: TRBJ1-1; D: .; size: .; CDR3: CASSPRGRKNTEAFF; DNA: TGTGCCAGCAGCCCCCGGGGAAGAAAGAACACTGAAGCTTTCTTT
V: TRBV13; J: TRBJ1-1; D: .; size: .; CDR3: CASGGERATEAFF; DNA: TGTGCCAGCGGAGGGGAAAGGGCCACTGAAGCTTTCTTT
V: TRBV5-4; J: TRBJ2-7; D: TRBD1; size: .; CDR3: CASSPGQGRYEQYF; DNA: TGTGCCAGCAGCCCGGGACAGGGGCGCTACGAGCAGTACTTC
V: TRBV7-9; J: TRBJ1-6; D: .; size: .; CDR3: CASSTGIDSPLHF; DNA: TGTGCCAGCAGCACCGGGATTGATTCACCCCTCCACTTT
V: TRBV2; J: TRBJ2-7; D: .; size: .; CDR3: CASRDSWNSYEQYF; DNA: TGTGCCAGCAGGGACAGCTGGAACTCCTACGAGCAGTACTTC
V: TRBV4-3; J: TRBJ2-2; D: .; size: .; CDR3: CASSQERGQNTGELFF; DNA: TGCGCCAGCAGCCAAGAAAGGGGACAGAACACCGGGGAGCTGTTTTTT
V: TRBV7-6; J: TRBJ2-7; D: .; size: once; CDR3: CASSLDIGSYEQYF; DNA: TGTGCCAGCAGCTTAGATATCGGGTCCTACGAGCAGTACTTC
V: TRBV6-5; J: TRBJ1-2; D: TRBD1; size: .; CDR3: CASSSFGQGAPGYTF; DNA: TGTGCCAGCAGTTCCTTCGGACAGGGGGCGCCTGGCTACACCTTC
V: TRBV19; J: TRBJ2-7; D: .; size: .; CDR3: CASSRVISYEQYF; DNA: TGTGCCAGTAGTCGGGTCATCTCCTACGAGCAGTACTTC
V: TRBV9; J: TRBJ1-5; D: TRBD1; size: .; CDR3: CASSVSGGGQPQHF; DNA: TGTGCCAGCAGCGTGTCAGGGGGCGGGCAGCCCCAGCATTTT
V: TRBV4-3; J: TRBJ2-5; D: TRBD2; size: .; CDR3: CAFRVRGGIQETQYF; DNA: TGCGCATTTCGCGTGCGGGGGGGGATCCAGGAGACCCAGTACTTC
V: TRBV19; J: TRBJ2-7; D: .; size: once; CDR3: CASSQPGLPYEQYF; DNA: TGTGCCAGTAGCCAACCGGGACTTCCCTACGAGCAGTACTTC
V: TRBV5-8; J: TRBJ1-6; D: .; size: few; CDR3: CASHAGVRSPLHF; DNA: TGTGCCAGTCACGCCGGGGTTCGCTCACCCCTCCACTTT
V: TRBV19; J: TRBJ2-2; D: .; size: once; CDR3: CASGTGHLYSGELFF; DNA: TGTGCCAGTGGGACGGGACACCTTTATTCCGGGGAGCTGTTTTTT
V: TRBV19; J: TRBJ1-1; D: .; size: .; CDR3: CASRDNLRTEAFF; DNA: TGTGCCAGTAGGGACAACCTGCGGACTGAAGCTTTCTTT
V: TRBV5-5; J: TRBJ1-1; D: .; size: .; CDR3: CASSPFEGTEAFF; DNA: TGTGCCAGCAGCCCCTTTGAGGGCACTGAAGCTTTCTTT
V: TRBV12-3/TRBV12-4; J: TRBJ1-4; D: .; size: .; CDR3: CASSLLTNEKLFF; DNA: TGTGCCAGCAGTTTACTGACTAATGAAAAACTGTTTTTT
V: TRBV6-6; J: TRBJ2-5; D: .; size: .; CDR3: CASSSRGAWGETQYF; DNA: TGTGCCAGCAGTTCTCGGGGGGCCTGGGGGGAGACCCAGTACTTC
V: TRBV19; J: TRBJ1-5; D: TRBD1; size: .; CDR3: CASSTQDRGYNQPQHF; DNA: TGTGCCAGTAGTACCCAGGACAGGGGGTACAATCAGCCCCAGCATTTT